Following are 13 T cell receptor beta chains from one sample sequenced in a study of blood T cell repertoires in COVID-19. Only in-frame clones appear in the TCRdb table, and some are missing; sequencing was by immunoSEQ multiplex PCR. In the table there are more than 150,000 clones, around 83% of which are singletons. Sequenced: peripheral blood. The source of these receptors is a man aged 45-65 years with active or convalescent COVID-19.

The chain uses TRBV2 and TRBJ2-7; 9 nucleotides line up with TRBD2. There are 13 residues in the CDR3. Looked up from germline, CDR1 is SNHLY and CDR2 is FYNNEI. Trimming took 6 bases from V and 6 from J; bases not matched to a gene: 6. The CDR3 sequence is CASSIAGAGEQYF. The CDR3 DNA sequence: TGTGCCAGCAGCATAGCGGGAGCAGGCGAGCAGTACTTC.

This chain links TRBV7-9 with TRBJ2-1, with D hard to call. CDR1 and CDR2 (germline): SEHNR, FQNEAQ (reference sequence). V was trimmed by 6 bases and J by 6 bases, leaving 12 bases between them. This CDR3 contains 13 residues. The CDR3 DNA sequence: TGTGCCAGCAGTTCACTCCCGGGCAATGAGCAGTTCTTC. Amino acids: CASSSLPGNEQFF. The full variable domain, rest sourced from reference TRBV7-9 and TRBJ2-1, is DTGVSQNPRHKITKRGQNVTFRCDPISEHNRLYWYRQTLGQGPEFLTYFQNEAQLEKSRLLSDRFSAERPKGSFSTLEIQRTEQGDSAMYLCASSSLPGNEQFFGPGTRLTVL.

A few counts support this clone. The CDR3 bases are TGCGCCAGCAGCCAAGAAGGCGGAACGGGCTACACCTTC. Translation: CASSQEGGTGYTF. The chain uses TRBV4-3 and TRBJ1-2; D is undetermined. Trimming pared 0 bases from V and 8 bases from J, leaving 10 bases between. Germline loops: CDR1 LGHNA, CDR2 YSLEER. CDR3 length equals 13 residues.

This rearrangement joins TRBV6-6 to TRBJ2-2; possible D gene TRBD2, 7 bases. Trimming left V 5 bases short and J 3 bases short, with 19 bases between. The CDR3 has 17 residues. Germline CDR1 is MNHNY and CDR2 is SVGAGI (reference sequence). The CDR3 DNA follows: TGTGCCAGCAGTCCATCCTTACGGGGGGCGGACACCGGGGAGCTGTTTTTT. Protein sequence: CASSPSLRGADTGELFF.

This chain connects TRBV2 to TRBJ1-4, with D possibly matching TRBD1 (6 bases). The length of the CDR3 is 17 residues. V gave up 4 bases and J gave up 1 base, with 16 bases separating them. Germline CDR1 is SNHLY and CDR2 is FYNNEI. The CDR3 reads CASSAGAGVRTNEKLFF. The DNA for the CDR3 is TGTGCCAGCAGTGCAGGGGCAGGAGTAAGAACTAATGAAAAACTGTTTTTT. Together with reference TRBV2 and TRBJ1-4, the CDR3 gives the full variable domain: EPEVTQTPSHQVTQMGQEVILRCVPISNHLYFYWYRQILGQKVEFLVSFYNNEISEKSEIFDDQFSVERPDGSNFTLKIRSTKLEDSAMYFCASSAGAGVRTNEKLFFGSGTQLSVL.

This chain uses TRBV28 with TRBJ2-1, with 10 bases identical to TRBD1. Germline CDR1 MDHEN, CDR2 SYDVKM. The trim removed 6 bases at V and 7 bases at J, leaving 24 bases unmatched. CDR3 length equals 20 residues. CDR3 region: CASSQRWGTGARFVLNEQFF. CDR3 coding DNA: TGTGCCAGCAGCCAAAGGTGGGGGACAGGGGCTCGCTTTGTATTGAATGAGCAGTTCTTC.

The chain is built from TRBV2 and TRBJ1-4; tentative D call: TRBD1 (5 bases). Trimming took off 6 bases at V and 5 bases at J, with 13 bases between the two ends. Germline-derived CDR1 and CDR2 are SNHLY and FYNNEI. This CDR3 comprises 14 residues. This CDR3 is CASRLGEGNEKLFF. CDR3 bases: TGTGCCAGCAGATTGGGGGAGGGAAATGAAAAACTGTTTTTT.

The chain employs TRBV27 and TRBJ2-3, with 8 nucleotides matching TRBD1. CDR3 length: 15 residues. Germline CDR1 MNHEY, CDR2 SMNVEV (reference sequence). Losses at the gene ends were 4 bases for V and 0 bases for J; bases not matched to a gene: 3. The CDR3: CASSSRQGSTDTQYF. CDR3 nucleotide sequence: TGTGCCAGCAGTTCGAGACAGGGGAGCACAGATACGCAGTATTTT.

V gene TRBV4-3 combines with J gene TRBJ2-1; the match to TRBD2 covers 15 bases. The CDR3 runs 20 residues. Germline loops: CDR1 LGHNA, CDR2 YSLEER. V shed 4 bases and J 0 bases; nucleotides not matched to a gene: 10. The CDR3 DNA follows: TGCGCCAGCAGCCTTTGGGGACTAGCGGGAGGAGCGCCCTCCTACAATGAGCAGTTCTTC. Its protein product is CASSLWGLAGGAPSYNEQFF.

V gene TRBV6-5 combines with J gene TRBJ1-2; TRBD1 matches 7 bases. The CDR3 has 15 amino acids. After removal of 6 bases from V and 5 bases from J, the junction contained 12 bases not matched to a gene. In germline, CDR1 is MNHEY, CDR2 SVGAGI. CDR3 loop: CASSLYTGEGYGYTF. The CDR3 bases are TGTGCCAGCAGCCTCTACACAGGGGAAGGGTATGGCTACACCTTC.

This chain links TRBV7-3 with TRBJ2-3, with TRBD2 matching 7 bases. There are 14 residues in the CDR3. Trimming removed 5 bases from V and 6 bases from J; junction bases left unmatched: 8. Germline V CDR1 and CDR2: SGHTA, FQGTGA. CDR3 protein: CASSAGTTEDTQYF. The CDR3 DNA sequence: TGTGCCAGCAGCGCAGGGACTACCGAGGATACGCAGTATTTT.

This rearrangement joins TRBV21-1 to TRBJ2-3; the DNA was not compared with TRBD2, the D call given in the table. TRBV21-1 is a pseudogene locus. The CDR3 sequence is 18 residues long. The CDR3: CASSKDRNGGTSTDTQYF. CDR3 nucleotides: TGTGCCAGCAGCAAAGACAGGAACGGGGGGACCAGCACAGATACGCAGTATTTT.

This chain links TRBV6-5 with TRBJ1-5; the D is unclear. CDR1 and CDR2 (germline): MNHEY, SVGAGI. The CDR3 contains 13 residues. Trimming removed 1 base at V and 4 bases at J, with 5 bases between. Here the CDR3 DNA reads TGTGCCAGCAGTTACTATAGAAATCAGCCCCAGCATTTT. Its protein is CASSYYRNQPQHF.